This T cell receptor (beta chain) stems from a study of shared clonotypes between healthy human individuals. The authors distributed each subset's genomic DNA evenly over several immunoSEQ plates. Some clones are missing from TCRdb's copy, which holds only in-frame ones; the method was immunoSEQ multiplex PCR. The profile shows about 990,000 clones, about 84% of them singletons. In regard to this clone: Its target is not known.

Study-wide results and limits: Among donors, sharing of clonotypes was expected to be affected by sequencing depth. The diversity represented, both genetic and in exposure history, was limited by few donors.

The CDR3 runs 17 residues. From germline, CDR1 is MNHNS and CDR2 SASEGT. Trimming left V 0 bases short and J 6 bases short, with 18 bases between. The receptor comes from a man in his late teens or twenties in good health. Some clones in this sample may be carry-over from other donors' samples. Sequencing was performed on memory CD4+ T cells from PBMCs. Subset described: CD45RA-negative fraction. The rearrangement joins TRBV6-1 to TRBJ1-5; no reliable D call. The CDR3 loop is CASSEALGSFDFQPQHF. Here the CDR3 DNA reads TGTGCCAGCAGTGAAGCCCTGGGTTCGTTCGACTTTCAGCCCCAGCATTTT.